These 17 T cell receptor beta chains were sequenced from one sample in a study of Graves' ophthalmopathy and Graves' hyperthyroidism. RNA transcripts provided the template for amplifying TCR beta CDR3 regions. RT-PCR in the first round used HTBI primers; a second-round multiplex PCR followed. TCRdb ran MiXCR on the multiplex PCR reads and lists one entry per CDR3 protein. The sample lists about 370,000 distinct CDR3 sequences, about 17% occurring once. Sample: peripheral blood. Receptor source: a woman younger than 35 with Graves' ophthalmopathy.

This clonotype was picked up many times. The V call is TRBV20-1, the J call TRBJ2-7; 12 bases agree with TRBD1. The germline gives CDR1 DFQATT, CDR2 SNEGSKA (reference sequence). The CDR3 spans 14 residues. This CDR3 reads CRADRDRGPYEQYF. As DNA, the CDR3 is TGCAGGGCAGACCGGGACAGGGGGCCCTACGAGCAGTACTTC.

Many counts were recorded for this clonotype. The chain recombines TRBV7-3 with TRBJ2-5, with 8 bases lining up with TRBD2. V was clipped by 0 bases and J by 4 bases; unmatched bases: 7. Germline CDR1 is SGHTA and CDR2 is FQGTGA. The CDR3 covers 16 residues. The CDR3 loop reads CASSLTSGAGGETQYF. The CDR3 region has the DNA TGTGCCAGCAGCTTAACTAGCGGGGCGGGAGGAGAGACCCAGTACTTC.

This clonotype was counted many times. The CDR3 region is CASSTQGWRGDTGELFF. The CDR3, as DNA: TGTGCCAGCAGCACCCAAGGATGGCGGGGGGACACCGGGGAGCTGTTTTTT. This chain connects TRBV11-1 to TRBJ2-2, with TRBD2 matching over 8 bases. Trimming at V came to 5 bases and at J to 3 bases, leaving 11 bases not matched to a gene. CDR1 and CDR2 from the germline V gene are SGHAT and FQDESV (reference sequence). This CDR3 spans 17 amino acids.

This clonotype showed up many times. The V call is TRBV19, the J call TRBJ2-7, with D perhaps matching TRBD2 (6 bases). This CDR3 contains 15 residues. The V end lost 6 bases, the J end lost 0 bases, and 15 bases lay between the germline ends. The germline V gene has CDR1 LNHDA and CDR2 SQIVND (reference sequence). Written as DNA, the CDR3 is TGTGCCAGTAGCCCAATCCGGGGAGGCTCCTACGAGCAGTACTTC. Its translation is CASSPIRGGSYEQYF.

The CDR3: CASPPRRTGGDEQYF. The CDR3 DNA reads TGTGCCAGCCCTCCCCGGCGGACAGGGGGCGACGAGCAGTACTTC. The chain recombines TRBV28 with TRBJ2-7, with 11 bases fitting TRBD1. With 8 bases clipped from V and 5 bases from J, the junction kept 11 bases outside the gene matches. Germline loops: CDR1 MDHEN, CDR2 SYDVKM. This CDR3 has 15 residues.

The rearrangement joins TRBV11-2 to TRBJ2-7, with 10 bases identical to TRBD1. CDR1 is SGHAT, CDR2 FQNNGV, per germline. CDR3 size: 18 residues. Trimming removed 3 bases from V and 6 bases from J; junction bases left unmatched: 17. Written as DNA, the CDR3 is TGTGCCAGCAGCTTGAGGGGTGGACTCGGACAGGGGGGTGGCGAGCAGTACTTC. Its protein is CASSLRGGLGQGGGEQYF. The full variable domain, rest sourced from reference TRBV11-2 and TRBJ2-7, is EAGVAQSPRYKIIEKRQSVAFWCNPISGHATLYWYQQILGQGPKLLIQFQNNGVVDDSQLPKDRFSAERLKGVDSTLKIQPAKLEDSAVYLCASSLRGGLGQGGGEQYFGPGTRLTVT.

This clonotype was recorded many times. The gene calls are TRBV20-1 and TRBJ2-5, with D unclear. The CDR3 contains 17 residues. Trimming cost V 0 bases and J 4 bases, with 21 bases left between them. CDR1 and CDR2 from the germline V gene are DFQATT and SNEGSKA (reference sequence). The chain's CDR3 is CSARDIRDSLVGETQYF. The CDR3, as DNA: TGCAGTGCTAGAGATATCCGCGATAGCCTAGTAGGAGAGACCCAGTACTTC.

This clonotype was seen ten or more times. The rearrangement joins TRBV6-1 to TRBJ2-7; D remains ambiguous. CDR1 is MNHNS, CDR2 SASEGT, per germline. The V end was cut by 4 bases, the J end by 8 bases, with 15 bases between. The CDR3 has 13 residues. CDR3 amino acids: CASSADGLKQQYF. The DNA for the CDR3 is TGTGCCAGCAGTGCCGACGGGCTAAAACAGCAGTACTTC.

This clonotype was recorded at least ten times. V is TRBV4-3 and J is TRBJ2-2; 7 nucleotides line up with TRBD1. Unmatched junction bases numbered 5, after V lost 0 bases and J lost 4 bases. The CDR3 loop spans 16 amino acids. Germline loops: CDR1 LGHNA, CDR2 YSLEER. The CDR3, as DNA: TGCGCCAGCAGCCAAGAGGGGACAGTTGCCACCGGGGAGCTGTTTTTT. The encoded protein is CASSQEGTVATGELFF.

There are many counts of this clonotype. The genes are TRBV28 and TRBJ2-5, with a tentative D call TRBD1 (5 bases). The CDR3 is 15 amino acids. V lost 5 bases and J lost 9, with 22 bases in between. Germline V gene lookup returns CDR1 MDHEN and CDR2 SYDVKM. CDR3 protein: CASSPSPDTLGPQYF. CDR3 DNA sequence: TGTGCCAGCAGTCCCTCACCGGACACTCTAGGCCCCCAGTACTTC.

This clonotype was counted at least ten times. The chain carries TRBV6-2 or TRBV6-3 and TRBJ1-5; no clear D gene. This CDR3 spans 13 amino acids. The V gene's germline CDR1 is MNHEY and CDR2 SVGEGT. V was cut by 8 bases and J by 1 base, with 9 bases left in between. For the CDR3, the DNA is TGTGCCAGCGGCAATCGCAGCAATCAGCCCCAGCATTTT. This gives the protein CASGNRSNQPQHF.

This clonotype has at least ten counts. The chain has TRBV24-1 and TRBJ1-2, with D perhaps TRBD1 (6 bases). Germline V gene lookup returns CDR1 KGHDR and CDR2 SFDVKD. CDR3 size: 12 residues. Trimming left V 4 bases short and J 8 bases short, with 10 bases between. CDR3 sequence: CATSDTGYGYTF. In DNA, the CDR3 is TGTGCCACCAGTGACACAGGGTACGGCTACACCTTC.

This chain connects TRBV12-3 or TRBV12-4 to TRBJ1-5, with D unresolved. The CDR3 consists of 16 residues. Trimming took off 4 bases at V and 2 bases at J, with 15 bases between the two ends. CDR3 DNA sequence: TGTGCCAGCAGTTCCGCATCACGGACGGGCAATCAGCCCCAGCATTTT. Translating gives CASSSASRTGNQPQHF.

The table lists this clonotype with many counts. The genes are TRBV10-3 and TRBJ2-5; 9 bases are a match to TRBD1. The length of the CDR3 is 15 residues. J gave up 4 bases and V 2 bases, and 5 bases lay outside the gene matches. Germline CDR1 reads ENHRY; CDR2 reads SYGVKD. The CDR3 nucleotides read TGTGCCATCAGTGAGCTTGGGACAGGGAGAGAGACCCAGTACTTC. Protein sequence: CAISELGTGRETQYF.

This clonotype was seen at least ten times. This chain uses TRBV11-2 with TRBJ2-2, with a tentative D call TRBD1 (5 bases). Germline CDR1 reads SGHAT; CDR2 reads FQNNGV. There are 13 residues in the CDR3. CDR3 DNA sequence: TGTGCAGGGGCAGATGCGAACACCGGGGAGCTGTTTTTT. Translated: CAGADANTGELFF. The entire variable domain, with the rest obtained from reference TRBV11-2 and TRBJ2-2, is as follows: EAGVAQSPRYKIIEKRQSVAFWCNPISGHATLYWYQQILGQGPKLLIQFQNNGVVDDSQLPKDRFSAERLKGVDSTLKIQPAKLEDSAVYLCAGADANTGELFFGEGSRLTVL.

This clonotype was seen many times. The CDR3 is CASSLRTVETQYF. DNA for the CDR3: TGTGCCAGCAGCCTTAGGACAGTTGAGACCCAGTACTTC. This rearrangement joins TRBV5-5 to TRBJ2-5; TRBD1 is a possible D gene (6 bases). Trimming removed 4 bases at V and 5 bases at J, with 12 bases between. This CDR3 is built from 13 residues. CDR1 SGHKS and CDR2 YYEKEE come from the germline V gene (reference sequence).

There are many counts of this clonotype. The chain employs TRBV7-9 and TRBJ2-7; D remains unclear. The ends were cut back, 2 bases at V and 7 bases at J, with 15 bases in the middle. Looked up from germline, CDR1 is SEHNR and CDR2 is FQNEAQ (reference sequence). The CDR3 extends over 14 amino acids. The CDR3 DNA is TGTGCCAGCAGCTTATCGGACCCCTCGAAGGAGCAGTACTTC. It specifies CASSLSDPSKEQYF. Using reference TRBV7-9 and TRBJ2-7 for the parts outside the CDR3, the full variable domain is DTGVSQNPRHKITKRGQNVTFRCDPISEHNRLYWYRQTLGQGPEFLTYFQNEAQLEKSRLLSDRFSAERPKGSFSTLEIQRTEQGDSAMYLCASSLSDPSKEQYFGPGTRLTVT.